Shown below are 20 T cell receptor beta chains from a single sample sequenced in a study of PD-1 blockade in classical Hodgkin lymphoma. Exposure to brentuximab vedotin varied, and each patient had relapsed following autologous stem cell transplantation. Only in-frame clones appear in the TCRdb table, and some are missing; sequencing was by immunoSEQ multiplex PCR. The data show roughly 140,000 clones, with less than 80% seen just once and roughly 9.2% held by the top ten. Sequenced material: peripheral blood mononuclear cells (PBMCs), taken before the second cycle of nivolumab. Receptors originate from a human donor with classical Hodgkin lymphoma.

In its sample, this clone was seen a few times. V and J are TRBV30 and TRBJ2-1; 10 bases align to TRBD2. CDR3 size: 14 residues. After removal of 2 bases from V and 7 bases from J, the junction contained 5 bases not matched to a gene. CDR1 is GTSNPN, CDR2 SVGIG, per germline (reference sequence). CDR3 sequence reads: CAWSKPAGGNEQFF. For the CDR3, the DNA is TGTGCCTGGAGTAAGCCAGCGGGAGGGAATGAGCAGTTCTTC. The full variable domain, with the rest looked up from reference TRBV30 and TRBJ2-1, is SQTIHQWPATLVQPVGSPLSLECTVEGTSNPNLYWYRQAAGRGLQLLFYSVGIGQISSEVPQNLSASRPQDRQFILSSKKLLLSDSGFYLCAWSKPAGGNEQFFGPGTRLTVL.

This chain connects TRBV4-1 to TRBJ1-1; D is undetermined. The CDR3 has 13 residues. CDR1 and CDR2 (germline): MGHRA, YSYEKL. V shed 6 bases and J shed 0 bases, with 8 bases lying between them. This CDR3 is CASRRVVNTEAFF. Here the CDR3 DNA reads TGCGCCAGCAGAAGGGTTGTGAACACTGAAGCTTTCTTT.

The genes are TRBV19 and TRBJ1-4; 7 nucleotides line up with TRBD1. With 1 base clipped from V and 3 bases from J, the junction kept 2 bases outside the gene matches. In germline, CDR1 is LNHDA, CDR2 SQIVND (reference sequence). The CDR3 consists of 15 residues. The CDR3 protein is CASSIGGQPNEKLFF. CDR3 coding DNA: TGTGCCAGTAGTATAGGGGGACAGCCTAATGAAAAACTGTTTTTT.

The rearrangement uses TRBV19 and TRBJ2-5; 15 nucleotides match TRBD2. V lost 4 bases and J lost 13; bases outside the gene matches: 10. The CDR3 is 15 amino acids. Germline values: CDR1 LNHDA, CDR2 SQIVND (reference sequence). CDR3 nucleotide sequence: TGTGCCAGTAGTAGGGGACTAGCGGGGGGCCTTAGTCTGTACTTC. It yields the protein CASSRGLAGGLSLYF.

The genes are TRBV11-2 and TRBJ2-3; D gene uncertain. V shed 6 bases and J shed 4 bases, with 14 bases lying between them. CDR1 is SGHAT, CDR2 FQNNGV, per germline. This CDR3 comprises 14 residues. The CDR3 sequence: CASRPGERADTQYF. The CDR3 bases are TGTGCCAGCAGGCCCGGCGAGCGTGCAGATACGCAGTATTTT.

This CDR3 is CASSLVGQDTQYF. The CDR3 DNA reads as TGTGCCAGCAGCTTAGTGGGACAAGATACGCAGTATTTT. The chain is built from TRBV7-2 and TRBJ2-3, with D possibly matching TRBD1 (6 bases). Germline V gene lookup returns CDR1 SGHTA and CDR2 FQGNSA. There are 13 residues in the CDR3. V was clipped by 1 base and J by 5 bases, with 7 bases between them.

The chain joins TRBV2 to TRBJ1-6; 7 nucleotides line up with TRBD1. CDR1 and CDR2 from the germline V gene are SNHLY and FYNNEI. The length of the CDR3 is 15 residues. Losses at the gene ends were 8 bases for V and 5 bases for J; bases not matched to a gene: 9. The CDR3 DNA reads TGTGCCAGCCTCCGGAGGGGGCGAAATAATTCACCCCTCCACTTT. Translated, it gives CASLRRGRNNSPLHF. Combining the CDR3 with reference TRBV2 and TRBJ1-6 gives the whole variable domain EPEVTQTPSHQVTQMGQEVILRCVPISNHLYFYWYRQILGQKVEFLVSFYNNEISEKSEIFDDQFSVERPDGSNFTLKIRSTKLEDSAMYFCASLRRGRNNSPLHFGNGTRLTVT.

The chain recombines TRBV6-5 with TRBJ2-1; a possible D gene is TRBD2 (5 bases). With 5 bases removed from V and 4 bases from J, the gap between germline ends came to 15 bases. Germline-derived CDR1 and CDR2 are MNHEY and SVGAGI. This CDR3 contains 15 residues. CDR3: CASSRLGVLYNEQFF. CDR3 in DNA: TGTGCCAGCAGTCGGCTCGGGGTCCTATACAATGAGCAGTTCTTC.

The chain recombines TRBV19 with TRBJ1-4, with TRBD1 as a possible D gene (5 bases). The CDR3 covers 14 residues. Germline V lookup: CDR1 LNHDA, CDR2 SQIVND (reference sequence). Trimming shortened V by 4 bases and J by 5 bases, and 11 bases separated the two germline ends. The chain's CDR3 is CASSKGQRNEKLFF. The CDR3 bases are TGTGCCAGTAGTAAAGGACAACGAAATGAAAAACTGTTTTTT.

The chain recombines TRBV6-1 with TRBJ2-7, with D unresolved. This CDR3 comprises 12 residues. The V end was cut by 3 bases, the J end by 4 bases, with 7 bases between. Per germline, CDR1 MNHNS and CDR2 SASEGT. The CDR3 sequence: CASSEIRYEQYF. CDR3 DNA sequence: TGTGCCAGCAGTGAGATTAGATACGAGCAGTACTTC.

The genes are TRBV21-1 and TRBJ1-5. TRBV21-1 is assigned pseudogene status. CDR3 length: 19 amino acids. CDR3 nucleotide sequence: TGTGCCAGCAGCAAAGAGACCCTCGAGGGGTGGCGATGCAATCAGCCCCAGCATTTT. The encoded protein is CASSKETLEGWRCNQPQHF.

The genes are TRBV6-6 and TRBJ2-3; no clear D gene. CDR3 length equals 13 residues. Trimming took off 6 bases at V and 6 bases at J, with 13 bases between the two ends. The germline gives CDR1 MNHNY, CDR2 SVGAGI (reference sequence). The CDR3 sequence: CASSLSPWDTQYF. The CDR3 DNA reads TGTGCCAGCAGCCTCTCCCCATGGGATACGCAGTATTTT.

The V and J genes are TRBV6-5 and TRBJ2-2; D is unresolved. Germline values: CDR1 MNHEY, CDR2 SVGAGI. Trimming left V 6 bases short and J 4 bases short, with 9 bases between. CDR3 length: 13 amino acids. The DNA of the CDR3 is TGTGCCAGCAGGGGCAGCCTCACCGGGGAGCTGTTTTTT. It codes for CASRGSLTGELFF.

The genes are TRBV27 and TRBJ2-5; D remains unclear. V shed 3 bases and J shed 1 base, with 15 bases lying between them. The germline V gene has CDR1 MNHEY and CDR2 SMNVEV (reference sequence). This CDR3 is 16 amino acids long. CDR3 nucleotides: TGTGCCAGCAGTTTGATGACCGCGGTTCCCCAAGAGACCCAGTACTTC. This sequence encodes CASSLMTAVPQETQYF.

This clone was found once. This chain joins TRBV10-3 and TRBJ1-1; a possible D gene is TRBD1 (6 bases). The V end was cut by 2 bases, the J end by 2 bases, with 12 bases between. CDR3 size: 15 residues. CDR1 is ENHRY and CDR2 is SYGVKD in the germline V gene. CDR3 protein: CAISEVGGLNTEAFF. The DNA of the CDR3 is TGTGCCATCAGTGAGGTGGGGGGCCTCAACACTGAAGCTTTCTTT.

The chain uses TRBV18 and TRBJ1-1, with D tentatively TRBD1 (5 bases). V shed 6 bases and J shed 6 bases, with 17 bases lying between them. This CDR3 has 14 amino acids. Germline lookup yields CDR1 KGHSH and CDR2 LQKENI. The CDR3 sequence: CASSPGTTRPEAFF. The CDR3 DNA is TGTGCCAGCTCCCCCGGGACTACCCGGCCTGAAGCTTTCTTT.

This sequence joins TRBV28 and TRBJ2-5; 10 positions agree with TRBD1. Trimming cost V 4 bases and J 3 bases; bases outside gene matches: 11. This CDR3 contains 17 residues. The V gene's germline CDR1 is MDHEN and CDR2 SYDVKM. CDR3 nucleotides: TGTGCCAGCAGTTCTGTCGTGGGGACAGGGGTTAAAGAGACCCAGTACTTC. Its translation is CASSSVVGTGVKETQYF.

The chain is built from TRBV5-1 and TRBJ1-1; TRBD1 might be the D (6 bases). Germline CDR1 SGHRS, CDR2 YFSETQ. V lost 4 bases to trimming and J lost 1 base, with 11 bases between them. The CDR3 sequence is 14 residues long. The CDR3, as DNA: TGCGCCAGCAGCGACACAGGGAAGAACACTGAAGCTTTCTTT. This sequence encodes CASSDTGKNTEAFF.

V and J are TRBV5-4 and TRBJ2-7, with D tentatively TRBD1 (5 bases). The CDR3 contains 13 residues. V lost 0 bases, J lost 7 bases, and 11 bases lay in between. From germline, CDR1 is SGHNT and CDR2 YYREEE (reference sequence). The CDR3 loop is CASSLASGIEQYF. Written as DNA, the CDR3 is TGTGCCAGCAGCTTGGCGTCAGGGATAGAGCAGTACTTC.

This clone was seen just once. The rearrangement links TRBV5-1 to TRBJ2-2; 12 nucleotides line up with TRBD1. Germline CDR1 SGHRS, CDR2 YFSETQ. V lost 0 bases and J lost 7; bases outside the gene matches: 4. This CDR3 is 16 amino acids long. CDR3 coding DNA: TGCGCCAGCAGCTTGGCGGGGACAGGGGGCTTCGGGGAGCTGTTTTTT. This sequence encodes CASSLAGTGGFGELFF. Drawing the rest from reference TRBV5-1 and TRBJ2-2, the complete variable domain is KAGVTQTPRYLIKTRGQQVTLSCSPISGHRSVSWYQQTPGQGLQFLFEYFSETQRNKGNFPGRFSGRQFSNSRSEMNVSTLELGDSALYLCASSLAGTGGFGELFFGEGSRLTVL.